The present TCR beta chain was sequenced within a study of blood T cell repertoires in COVID-19. Study at large: The cDNA or gDNA used as material had been derived from T cells, B-cell-depleted T cells, or PBMCs.

Clones were sequenced by immunoSEQ multiplex PCR, and TCRdb holds only the in-frame ones, with some missing. The profile shows some 190,000 clones, around 84% of them singletons. The material sequenced was peripheral blood. The clonotype was recovered from a woman older than 75 with acute or convalescent COVID-19.

The CDR3 DNA follows: TGTGCCAGCAGTGTAATGGGGGCTCATTCACCCCTCCACTTT. Translating it yields CASSVMGAHSPLHF. This chain uses TRBV2 with TRBJ1-6; tentative D call: TRBD1 (6 bases). The germline gives CDR1 SNHLY, CDR2 FYNNEI. Trimming removed 4 bases at V and 8 bases at J, with 12 bases between. CDR3 size: 14 residues.